The clone carrying this TCR beta chain was detected only a few times. Its antigen remains unknown. TCRdb ran MiXCR on the 5' RACE reads and lists one entry per CDR3 protein. The sample has 250,000 or so distinct CDR3 sequences, 6.5% to 9.5% seen once. This specimen comes from a study of identical twins. Regarding the study as a whole: Models underestimated how often monozygotic twins shared out-of-frame TCR alpha. Partly confounded zero-insertion analyses could result from invariant MAIT and iNKT cells.

Trimming cost V 4 bases and J 1 base, with 20 bases left between them. From germline, CDR1 is MDHEN and CDR2 SYDVKM. The CDR3 has 17 amino acids. This same sample was also taken into another study, of yellow fever vaccine responses in identical twins.

This TCR came from a woman between 18 and 29 years old in good health. The specimen sequenced was CD8+ T cells sorted from blood. V and J are TRBV28 and TRBJ2-7; D possibly matches TRBD1 or TRBD2 (5 bases each). CDR3 bases: TGTGCCAGCAGTTCGCTATCGGGGCTTAAGCGATCCTACGAGCAGTACTTC. This translates into CASSSLSGLKRSYEQYF.